This T cell receptor (beta chain) came from a study of blood T cells in healthy people across ages. Overall study results and limits: The unsorted PBMCs prevented any conclusive comparison of naive versus antigen-experienced cells.

This clonotype was counted only a few times. Its specificity is not known. CDR1 and CDR2 from the germline V gene are DFQATT and SNEGSKA (reference sequence). CDR3 length equals 12 residues. Every donor contributed ten milliliters of peripheral blood by blood draw. For the second PCR, which ran for 7 to 11 cycles, a sample-barcoded 5' primer and a J-beta primer mix were used. Samples each returned at least 3 million CDR3-containing paired-end reads. In TCRdb, the 5' RACE reads were re-called with MiXCR into one record per CDR3 protein. Of approximately 1,100,000 distinct CDR3 sequences in the sample, more than 40% were seen once.

The rearrangement links TRBV20-1 to TRBJ1-2; D not resolved. This receptor was identified in a woman aged 60-75 years in good health. The specimen sequenced was blood. The CDR3 nucleotides read TGCAGGACCGATAGTAAAGGAGGGGGCTACACCTTC. As protein: CRTDSKGGGYTF.